This entry lists 30 T cell receptor beta chains sequenced from one sample in a study of human T cells and chemical hapten exposure. MiXCR, run by TCRdb on the RACE reads, gives a single entry per CDR3 protein. The sample lists about 140,000 distinct CDR3 sequences; 12% were seen once. Time point defined: patch test 2, 6 weeks after DPC sensitization. As for treatment: therapeutic diphenylcyclopropenone sensitization with weekly scalp DPC. This specimen was whole blood, taken in connection with sensitization to the hapten diphenylcyclopropenone (DPC). The receptors derive from a woman aged 50 to 60 with alopecia areata. Some clones in this sample may be carry-over from other donors' samples.

In its sample, this clonotype was seen a few times. The chain uses TRBV30 and TRBJ2-3; D possibly corresponds to TRBD1 (6 bases). V lost 2 bases and J 3 bases, leaving 9 bases between the germline ends. The CDR3 runs to 13 residues. Germline CDR1 is GTSNPN and CDR2 is SVGIG (reference sequence). Here the CDR3 DNA reads TGTGCCTGGAGTCGGACAGCTACAGATACGCAGTATTTT. This sequence encodes CAWSRTATDTQYF.

The rearrangement links TRBV12-3 or TRBV12-4 to TRBJ1-5, with D possibly being TRBD1 (5 bases). The CDR3 extends over 15 amino acids. Trimming removed 4 bases from V and 4 bases from J, with 14 bases in between. For the CDR3, the DNA is TGTGCCAGCAGTTCCCGAGGGGCCGCAAATCAGCCCCAGCATTTT. It yields the protein CASSSRGAANQPQHF.

J is TRBJ2-7 and V is TRBV9, with 11 bases that match TRBD1. The V gene end was trimmed by 3 bases and the J gene end by 6 bases; junction bases not matched to a gene: 5. CDR1 and CDR2 (germline): SGDLS, YYNGEE. The CDR3 sequence is 14 residues long. CDR3 sequence reads: CASSAGTGGREQYF. The CDR3 DNA sequence: TGTGCCAGCAGCGCCGGGACAGGGGGGCGCGAGCAGTACTTC.

This clonotype was picked up a small number of times. V is TRBV5-4 and J is TRBJ1-1, with no clear D. Per germline, CDR1 SGHNT and CDR2 YYREEE (reference sequence). Between the trimmed V and J ends, which lost 0 bases and 1 base, there was a span of 4 bases. This CDR3 comprises 13 residues. CDR3 coding DNA: TGTGCCAGCAGCTTGGACCAGAACACTGAAGCTTTCTTT. Translation gives CASSLDQNTEAFF.

This clonotype was seen only a few times. V and J are TRBV29-1 and TRBJ2-1; maybe TRBD1 (6 bases). Germline V gives CDR1 SQVTM, CDR2 ANQGSEA. V was clipped by 7 bases and J by 11 bases, with 12 bases between them. This CDR3 comprises 10 residues. Written as DNA, the CDR3 is TGCAGCGCCACAGGGACCCAGCAGTTCTTC. Translated, it gives CSATGTQQFF.

The V gene is TRBV20-1, the J gene TRBJ2-1; 13 nucleotides align to TRBD2. This CDR3 contains 15 residues. Per germline, CDR1 DFQATT and CDR2 SNEGSKA (reference sequence). With 6 bases clipped from V and 6 bases from J, the junction kept 8 bases outside the gene matches. The DNA for the CDR3 is TGCAGTGCCCGAAAGGGGACTAGCGGGATCAATGAGCAGTTCTTC. Translating it yields CSARKGTSGINEQFF.

This clonotype showed up just once. V is TRBV29-1 and J is TRBJ1-1, with D possibly being TRBD1 (5 bases). The CDR3 runs 10 residues. Germline lookup yields CDR1 SQVTM and CDR2 ANQGSEA. Trimming removed 6 bases from V and 6 bases from J, with 8 bases in between. The CDR3 bases are TGCAGCGTGGGGGACGCTGAAGCTTTCTTT. This encodes CSVGDAEAFF.

The chain is built from TRBV3-1 and TRBJ2-5; TRBD2 matches at 8 bases. This CDR3 has 15 amino acids. Germline V gives CDR1 LGHDT, CDR2 YNNKEL (reference sequence). V shed 3 bases and J 2 bases; nucleotides not matched to a gene: 5. The CDR3 DNA sequence: TGTGCCAGCAGCCAGGCGGGAGGATATCAAGAGACCCAGTACTTC. Translating it yields CASSQAGGYQETQYF.

This clonotype showed up many times. The rearrangement joins TRBV19 to TRBJ1-2; D possibly corresponds to TRBD1 (6 bases). This CDR3 has 14 residues. Between the trimmed V and J ends, which lost 8 bases and 4 bases, there was a span of 17 bases. In germline, CDR1 is LNHDA, CDR2 SQIVND (reference sequence). For the CDR3, the DNA is TGTGCCAGTCTACCCTCGACAGGCCCCTATGGCTACACCTTC. Residues: CASLPSTGPYGYTF.

V usage is TRBV12-3 or TRBV12-4 and J usage is TRBJ1-5, with 7 bases that match TRBD1. The CDR3 is 16 amino acids. The V gene end was trimmed by 6 bases and the J gene end by 1 base; junction bases not matched to a gene: 9. The CDR3 spells CASRSSTGASNQPQHF. CDR3 in DNA: TGTGCCAGCAGAAGTTCCACAGGGGCAAGCAATCAGCCCCAGCATTTT.

This clonotype was detected a few times. The chain employs TRBV20-1 and TRBJ1-4; D not certain. With 7 bases removed from V and 1 base from J, the gap between germline ends came to 7 bases. The CDR3 is made up of 12 amino acids. Germline CDR1 is DFQATT and CDR2 is SNEGSKA (reference sequence). In DNA form, the CDR3 reads TGCAGTGTTGGGGAAACTAATGAAAAACTGTTTTTT. Residues: CSVGETNEKLFF.

The gene calls are TRBV9 and TRBJ2-6, with unresolved D. The V and J ends lost 0 bases and 6 bases respectively, with 13 bases between them. CDR3 length: 16 amino acids. CDR1 is SGDLS and CDR2 is YYNGEE in the germline V gene. CDR3 region: CASSVEATREANVLTF. The CDR3, as DNA: TGTGCCAGCAGCGTAGAGGCAACCCGTGAGGCCAACGTCCTGACTTTC.

The chain is built from TRBV7-9 and TRBJ2-7; 10 bases are a match to TRBD2. CDR1 and CDR2 (germline): SEHNR, FQNEAQ (reference sequence). Trimming took 9 bases from V and 7 from J; bases not matched to a gene: 12. The CDR3 runs 14 residues. For the CDR3, the DNA is TGTGCCAGTGGGGTAGCGGGAGGAACGCAAGAGCAGTACTTC. Protein sequence: CASGVAGGTQEQYF.

In its sample, this clonotype was seen many times. The chain has TRBV5-5 and TRBJ1-1; 9 bases match TRBD1. CDR1 is SGHKS and CDR2 is YYEKEE in the germline V gene (reference sequence). The CDR3 totals 15 residues. Germline trimming cut 0 bases from V and 8 bases from J; bases unmatched to any gene: 8. The CDR3 nucleotides read TGTGCCAGCAGCTTGGGGGACAGGGCTAGGATGGAAGCTTTCTTT. It translates to CASSLGDRARMEAFF.

This clonotype was found many times. The J gene is TRBJ1-6, the V gene TRBV18; D is perhaps TRBD1 (5 bases). The V end lost 6 bases, the J end lost 4 bases, and 7 bases lay between the germline ends. Per the germline V gene, CDR1 is KGHSH and CDR2 is LQKENI. The CDR3 has 13 residues. The CDR3 DNA is TGTGCCAGCTCGGGGGAATATAATTCACCCCTCCACTTT. Encoded protein: CASSGEYNSPLHF.

Note on this clonotype: A much larger clonotype is one base distant, so this may be a read error. The chain joins TRBV6-2 or TRBV6-3 to TRBJ1-1, with D unresolved. Germline CDR1 is MNHEY and CDR2 is SVGEGT. This CDR3 is built from 13 residues. The V end lost 2 bases, the J end lost 7 bases, and 11 bases lay between the germline ends. The CDR3 loop is CASSYMEPGEAFF. The CDR3 bases are TGTGCCAGCAGTTACATGGAACCGGGTGAAGCTTTCTTT.

This clonotype has only a few counts. The genes are TRBV6-5 and TRBJ1-1, with a weak D call TRBD1 (5 bases). V was shortened by 0 bases and J by 5 bases, with 10 bases between the two germline ends. CDR1 is MNHEY and CDR2 is SVGAGI in the germline V gene. The CDR3 has 14 residues. The CDR3: CASSYSRGGTEAFF. In DNA form, the CDR3 reads TGTGCCAGCAGTTACTCGAGGGGTGGAACTGAAGCTTTCTTT.

This clonotype was observed at least ten times. The chain employs TRBV6-5 and TRBJ2-7; D is undetermined. This CDR3 comprises 14 residues. CDR1 is MNHEY and CDR2 is SVGAGI in the germline V gene. Deletions cut 7 bases from V and 2 bases from J, with 15 bases between. CDR3 amino acids: CASTPGGRAYEQYF. CDR3 nucleotides: TGTGCCAGCACCCCTGGCGGAAGAGCCTACGAGCAGTACTTC.

This clonotype was detected ten times or more. CDR3 DNA: TGCAGTGCTAGAGTGATTCTCGGCACAGATACGCAGTATTTT. Translated, it gives CSARVILGTDTQYF. The chain is built from TRBV20-1 and TRBJ2-3; no clear D gene. This CDR3 spans 14 amino acids. Germline CDR1 is DFQATT and CDR2 is SNEGSKA (reference sequence). The V end was cut by 1 base, the J end by 1 base, with 9 bases between.

This clonotype was seen only a few times. The chain couples TRBV7-3 to TRBJ2-2; the match to TRBD2 covers 7 bases. CDR1 is SGHTA, CDR2 FQGTGA, per germline. The CDR3 is 17 amino acids. J was trimmed by 7 bases and V by 1 base; bases with no gene match: 12. The CDR3 sequence: CASSLRRSGPAGGELFF. The CDR3 DNA is TGTGCCAGCAGCTTAAGACGTAGCGGGCCCGCCGGCGGGGAGCTGTTTTTT.

This clonotype was counted many times. The V gene is TRBV3-1, the J gene TRBJ2-3; D is unresolved. Germline CDR1 LGHDT, CDR2 YNNKEL (reference sequence). CDR3 length: 14 amino acids. V lost 4 bases, J lost 4 bases, and 12 bases lay in between. CDR3 nucleotide sequence: TGTGCCAGCAGCCGCGGTAGAGAATCAGATACGCAGTATTTT. This gives the protein CASSRGRESDTQYF.

This clonotype was observed a handful of times. Its ends do not fully match the called genes, so a read error is possible. The chain uses TRBV3-1 and TRBJ1-3, with 7 bases fitting TRBD1. The CDR3 totals 15 residues. CDR1 and CDR2 (germline): LGHDT, YNNKEL (reference sequence). The CDR3 DNA sequence: TGTGCCAGCAGCCCGGGACAGTACTCTGAAAACACCATATATTTT. As protein: CASSPGQYSENTIYF.

This clonotype was found many times. The V gene is TRBV5-1, the J gene TRBJ2-3; D is tentatively TRBD1 or TRBD2 (5 bases each). This CDR3 has 15 residues. V was shortened by 4 bases and J by 8 bases, with 20 bases between the two germline ends. The germline gives CDR1 SGHRS, CDR2 YFSETQ. The CDR3 DNA reads as TGCGCCAGCAGCGAACTCCGGGACCTCACTAGTACGCAGTATTTT. Translated: CASSELRDLTSTQYF.

This clonotype was seen more than once but under ten times. For the CDR3, the DNA is TGTGCCAGCAGAAGACTAGCGGGAGTGGATTACGAGCAGTACTTC. Protein: CASRRLAGVDYEQYF. The genes are TRBV27 and TRBJ2-7, with TRBD2 matching 12 bases. This CDR3 is built from 15 residues. J gave up 4 bases and V 6 bases, and 7 bases lay outside the gene matches. The germline V gene has CDR1 MNHEY and CDR2 SMNVEV (reference sequence).

The chain joins TRBV19 to TRBJ2-6; 7 bases match TRBD1. Germline V gene data show CDR1 as LNHDA and CDR2 as SQIVND (reference sequence). The V segment lost 3 bases and the J segment 2 bases; nucleotides outside the gene matches: 4. This CDR3 is 16 amino acids long. CDR3 nucleotides: TGTGCCAGTAGTATGGGACAGATCACTGGGGCCAACGTCCTGACTTTC. Translating gives CASSMGQITGANVLTF. The full variable domain, with the rest looked up from reference TRBV19 and TRBJ2-6, is DGGITQSPKYLFRKEGQNVTLSCEQNLNHDAMYWYRQDPGQGLRLIYYSQIVNDFQKGDIAEGYSVSREKKESFPLTVTSAQKNPTAFYLCASSMGQITGANVLTFGAGSRLTVL.

The sample holds many counts of this clonotype. V and J are TRBV12-3 or TRBV12-4 and TRBJ2-1; 8 nucleotides align to TRBD2. The V gene end was trimmed by 6 bases and the J gene end by 6 bases; junction bases not matched to a gene: 16. The CDR3 is made up of 17 amino acids. The CDR3, as DNA: TGTGCCAGCAGCCGCATCGCGGGGGGAGTCGGCCTCAATGAGCAGTTCTTC. This translates into CASSRIAGGVGLNEQFF.

On this clonotype itself: This may be a read error: a much more frequent sequence differs by one nucleotide. V gene TRBV7-3 combines with J gene TRBJ1-2; possible D gene TRBD1, 6 bases. This CDR3 region has 14 residues. Trimming stripped 5 bases from V and 8 bases from J, with 18 bases between. Germline loops: CDR1 SGHTA, CDR2 FQGTGA. As DNA, the CDR3 is TGTGCCAGCAGCCCCCACGGACAGCGGGACGGCTACACCTTC. It is translated as CASSPHGQRDGYTF.

There are many counts of this clonotype. J is TRBJ2-2 and V is TRBV3-1, with 10 bases fitting TRBD1. Trimming removed 4 bases from V and 0 bases from J; junction bases left unmatched: 11. Germline V gives CDR1 LGHDT, CDR2 YNNKEL (reference sequence). The length of the CDR3 is 19 residues. The CDR3 sequence: CASSPIGTGDKANTGELFF. DNA for the CDR3: TGTGCCAGCAGCCCTATCGGGACAGGGGATAAAGCGAACACCGGGGAGCTGTTTTTT.

This clonotype was recorded many times. The V call is TRBV3-1, the J call TRBJ1-2; D ambiguous. There are 14 residues in the CDR3. Germline lookup yields CDR1 LGHDT and CDR2 YNNKEL (reference sequence). Trimming left V 2 bases short and J 5 bases short, with 12 bases between. CDR3 residues: CASSQLERGYGYTF. For the CDR3, the DNA is TGTGCCAGCAGCCAACTCGAACGCGGGTATGGCTACACCTTC.

This clonotype showed up just a few times. Since the CDR3 does not end with the conserved phenylalanine or tryptophan, this likely comes from a read error. The V gene is TRBV29-1, the J gene TRBJ2-1; TRBD2 might be the D (5 bases). Germline CDR1 reads SQVTM; CDR2 reads ANQGSEA. V lost 7 bases, J lost 8 bases, and 18 bases lay in between. The CDR3 loop spans 13 amino acids. CDR3 protein: CSGGSFPGDEQFS. The CDR3 coding sequence is TGCAGCGGAGGGAGTTTCCCAGGTGATGAGCAGTTCTCC.